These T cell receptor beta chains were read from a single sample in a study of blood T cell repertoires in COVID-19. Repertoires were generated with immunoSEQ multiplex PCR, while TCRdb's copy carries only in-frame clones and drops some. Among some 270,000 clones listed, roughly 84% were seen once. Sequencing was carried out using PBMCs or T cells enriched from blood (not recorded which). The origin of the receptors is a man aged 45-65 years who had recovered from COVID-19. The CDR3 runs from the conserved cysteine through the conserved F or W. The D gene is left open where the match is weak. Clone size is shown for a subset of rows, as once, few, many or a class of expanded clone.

CDR3 DNA: TGCAGCGTTGGGTGGGACAGGGGGCCGTCTAATGAAAAACTGTTTTTT; CDR3 protein: CSVGWDRGPSNEKLFF; D gene: TRBD1; clone size: -; V gene: TRBV29-1; J gene: TRBJ1-4
CDR3 DNA: TGTGCCAGCAGTTGGGGGGGTTCACGCGAGCAGTACTTC; CDR3 protein: CASSWGGSREQYF; D gene: TRBD2; clone size: -; V gene: TRBV6-5; J gene: TRBJ2-7
CDR3 DNA: TGTGCCAGCAGCTTAGATCGGGGGGGCGCGGACGAGCAGTACTTC; CDR3 protein: CASSLDRGGADEQYF; D gene: TRBD2; clone size: -; V gene: TRBV11-3; J gene: TRBJ2-7
CDR3 DNA: TGTGCCAGCTCACCCGTACAGGGGGCTGGGGCCAACGTCCTGACTTTC; CDR3 protein: CASSPVQGAGANVLTF; D gene: TRBD1; clone size: -; V gene: TRBV18; J gene: TRBJ2-6
CDR3 DNA: TGTGCCAGCAGAGCCAGGGTGGGCAATCAGCCCCAGCATTTT; CDR3 protein: CASRARVGNQPQHF; D gene: -; clone size: -; V gene: TRBV6-5; J gene: TRBJ1-5
CDR3 DNA: TGCGCCAGCAGCTTGCCACAATACAATGAGCAGTTCTTC; CDR3 protein: CASSLPQYNEQFF; D gene: -; clone size: -; V gene: TRBV5-1; J gene: TRBJ2-1
CDR3 DNA: TGTGCCACCAGTGACCCCCAGGGTAATTCACCCCTCCACTTT; CDR3 protein: CATSDPQGNSPLHF; D gene: -; clone size: once; V gene: TRBV24-1; J gene: TRBJ1-6
CDR3 DNA: TGTGCCAGCCTGCGGGACAGCCTTCTCTCTGGAAACACCATATATTTT; CDR3 protein: CASLRDSLLSGNTIYF; D gene: TRBD1; clone size: -; V gene: TRBV18; J gene: TRBJ1-3
CDR3 DNA: TGTGCCAGCAGCCGACCCCGAGGTGCCGGGGAGCTGTTTTTT; CDR3 protein: CASSRPRGAGELFF; D gene: -; clone size: once; V gene: TRBV6-2/TRBV6-3; J gene: TRBJ2-2
CDR3 DNA: TGTGCCAGCTCACCAATGGGCCAGGGAACAAATTCACCCCTCCACTTT; CDR3 protein: CASSPMGQGTNSPLHF; D gene: -; clone size: -; V gene: TRBV18; J gene: TRBJ1-6
CDR3 DNA: TGTGCCAGCAGCCCCCCACAGGGTGCTTTTCCTGGCTACACCTTC; CDR3 protein: CASSPPQGAFPGYTF; D gene: -; clone size: -; V gene: TRBV9; J gene: TRBJ1-2
CDR3 DNA: TGTGCCAGCAGCTCTGAGATGAAGTATGGCTACACCTTC; CDR3 protein: CASSSEMKYGYTF; D gene: -; clone size: -; V gene: TRBV5-8; J gene: TRBJ1-2
CDR3 DNA: TGTGCCACCAGTGACCGACCAGACAGAAAAAGCTCCTACAATGAGCAGTTCTTC; CDR3 protein: CATSDRPDRKSSYNEQFF; D gene: -; clone size: -; V gene: TRBV24-1; J gene: TRBJ2-1
CDR3 DNA: TGTGCCAGCAGTTCACCCGGGACTAGCGGAACAGATACGCAGTATTTT; CDR3 protein: CASSSPGTSGTDTQYF; D gene: TRBD2; clone size: once; V gene: TRBV28; J gene: TRBJ2-3
CDR3 DNA: TGCAGCGTTGAAACCGGACAGGGGGACGCCTACGAGCAGTACTTC; CDR3 protein: CSVETGQGDAYEQYF; D gene: TRBD1; clone size: -; V gene: TRBV29-1; J gene: TRBJ2-7
CDR3 DNA: TGTGCCAGCAGCGTTCAGGGCTTCACTGAAGCTTTCTTT; CDR3 protein: CASSVQGFTEAFF; D gene: -; clone size: once; V gene: TRBV9; J gene: TRBJ1-1
CDR3 DNA: TGTGCCAGCAGCCCCAGGCTTAGGACTGAAGCTTTCTTT; CDR3 protein: CASSPRLRTEAFF; D gene: -; clone size: once; V gene: TRBV27; J gene: TRBJ1-1
CDR3 DNA: TGCGCCAGCAGGGTTTCAGGGGAGAATCAGCCCCAGCATTTT; CDR3 protein: CASRVSGENQPQHF; D gene: -; clone size: -; V gene: TRBV5-1; J gene: TRBJ1-5
CDR3 DNA: TGTGCCAGTAGTTCGGGACAAACCTACGAGCAGTACTTC; CDR3 protein: CASSSGQTYEQYF; D gene: -; clone size: -; V gene: TRBV19; J gene: TRBJ2-7
CDR3 DNA: TGCGCCAGCAGCCGGGATGGACAGATAAACACCGGGGAGCTGTTTTTT; CDR3 protein: CASSRDGQINTGELFF; D gene: -; clone size: once; V gene: TRBV5-1; J gene: TRBJ2-2
CDR3 DNA: TGTGCCAGCAGCCACCCGACAGGGGTCGGTGGGGAGCAGTACTTC; CDR3 protein: CASSHPTGVGGEQYF; D gene: TRBD1; clone size: -; V gene: TRBV3-1/TRBV3-2; J gene: TRBJ2-7
CDR3 DNA: TGTGCCAGCAGCTTACCCCCTAGCGGGGGGGCTCGCAATGAGCAGTTCTTC; CDR3 protein: CASSLPPSGGARNEQFF; D gene: TRBD2; clone size: few; V gene: TRBV7-3; J gene: TRBJ2-1
CDR3 DNA: TGTGCCAGCAGCTTTAATCAGGGTAAGAATGAGCAGTTCTTC; CDR3 protein: CASSFNQGKNEQFF; D gene: -; clone size: -; V gene: TRBV5-4; J gene: TRBJ2-1
CDR3 DNA: TGTGCCAGCAGCTTAGGAGTACGGAGCTCTGGGGCCAACGTCCTGACTTTC; CDR3 protein: CASSLGVRSSGANVLTF; D gene: -; clone size: few; V gene: TRBV7-8; J gene: TRBJ2-6
CDR3 DNA: TGTGCCAGCAGTGAATCCCCCTCACAGACAGCTTTCTTT; CDR3 protein: CASSESPSQTAFF; D gene: -; clone size: -; V gene: TRBV25-1; J gene: TRBJ1-1
CDR3 DNA: TGTGCCAGCAGGGGTAATACAGGGGATGAAAAACTGTTTTTT; CDR3 protein: CASRGNTGDEKLFF; D gene: TRBD1; clone size: -; V gene: TRBV6-5; J gene: TRBJ1-4
CDR3 DNA: TGTGCCAGCAGTTCCCCGCCCCTAGTAACCCAGTACTTC; CDR3 protein: CASSSPPLVTQYF; D gene: -; clone size: -; V gene: TRBV12-3/TRBV12-4; J gene: TRBJ2-5
CDR3 DNA: TGTGCCAGCAGTTATTACCAGGGTTCCGGGGAGCTGTTTTTT; CDR3 protein: CASSYYQGSGELFF; D gene: -; clone size: -; V gene: TRBV27; J gene: TRBJ2-2
CDR3 DNA: TGTGCCAGCAGCCAAGAGTATAGGCACCCGGGCACTGAAGCTTTCTTT; CDR3 protein: CASSQEYRHPGTEAFF; D gene: -; clone size: few; V gene: TRBV14; J gene: TRBJ1-1
CDR3 DNA: TGTGCCACCAGCAGAAGGGGGGGTTTTAGTGAAAAACTGTTTTTT; CDR3 protein: CATSRRGGFSEKLFF; D gene: -; clone size: -; V gene: TRBV15; J gene: TRBJ1-4
CDR3 DNA: TGCGCCAGCAGTGAGGGTTCGGCAGGGGGCTTTTCCGAGCAGTACTTC; CDR3 protein: CASSEGSAGGFSEQYF; D gene: TRBD1; clone size: -; V gene: TRBV10-1; J gene: TRBJ2-7
CDR3 DNA: TGTGCCAGCAGCTCTCGAGGACAGACCACCTACGAGCAGTACTTC; CDR3 protein: CASSSRGQTTYEQYF; D gene: -; clone size: -; V gene: TRBV7-2; J gene: TRBJ2-7
CDR3 DNA: TGTGCCAGCAGCAACATGGGACAGGGATTCGATGAGCAGTTCTTC; CDR3 protein: CASSNMGQGFDEQFF; D gene: TRBD1; clone size: -; V gene: TRBV7-9; J gene: TRBJ2-1
CDR3 DNA: TGTGCCAGCAGCCGGGGGGGGACTAGCGGGAGATTAAGGAGCGAGCAGTACTTC; CDR3 protein: CASSRGGTSGRLRSEQYF; D gene: TRBD2; clone size: few; V gene: TRBV7-6; J gene: TRBJ2-7
CDR3 DNA: TGCAGCGTTGGTGGGGACAGGGGAAACTATGGCTACACCTTC; CDR3 protein: CSVGGDRGNYGYTF; D gene: TRBD1; clone size: -; V gene: TRBV29-1; J gene: TRBJ1-2
CDR3 DNA: TGTGCCAGTACCCCCAGGGGAAGCAACACTGAAGCTTTCTTT; CDR3 protein: CASTPRGSNTEAFF; D gene: -; clone size: -; V gene: TRBV19; J gene: TRBJ1-1
CDR3 DNA: TGTGCCAGCAGCAGAAAGGGGTATAACTACGAGCAGTACTTC; CDR3 protein: CASSRKGYNYEQYF; D gene: -; clone size: -; V gene: TRBV27; J gene: TRBJ2-7
CDR3 DNA: TGTGCCAGCAGCCCCACTAGGGCCGAGCAGTTCTTC; CDR3 protein: CASSPTRAEQFF; D gene: -; clone size: -; V gene: TRBV5-6; J gene: TRBJ2-1
CDR3 DNA: TGTGCCAGTAGTCCCAGGACAGGGGTTTCGGATACGCAGTATTTT; CDR3 protein: CASSPRTGVSDTQYF; D gene: TRBD1; clone size: -; V gene: TRBV19; J gene: TRBJ2-3
CDR3 DNA: TGTGCCAGCTCACCCCCCTTCGGCGGGACTTACAATGAGCAGTTCTTC; CDR3 protein: CASSPPFGGTYNEQFF; D gene: -; clone size: -; V gene: TRBV18; J gene: TRBJ2-1
CDR3 DNA: TGCGCCAGCAGCTTGTCGACAGGGTCGGGAGAAAACATTCAGTACTTC; CDR3 protein: CASSLSTGSGENIQYF; D gene: -; clone size: -; V gene: TRBV5-1; J gene: TRBJ2-4
CDR3 DNA: TGTGCCAGCAGCCAATGGAGTAGTGGAGGTAAAGATACGCAGTATTTT; CDR3 protein: CASSQWSSGGKDTQYF; D gene: -; clone size: -; V gene: TRBV16; J gene: TRBJ2-3
CDR3 DNA: TGTGCCAGCAGTTCCGGGACAGGGGGCGAGCTTTCACCCCTCCACTTT; CDR3 protein: CASSSGTGGELSPLHF; D gene: TRBD1; clone size: -; V gene: TRBV27; J gene: TRBJ1-6
CDR3 DNA: TGTGCCAGCAGTCAACACAGGGGGAGCCCCAATCAGCCCCAGCATTTT; CDR3 protein: CASSQHRGSPNQPQHF; D gene: TRBD1; clone size: -; V gene: TRBV28; J gene: TRBJ1-5
CDR3 DNA: TGTGCCACCAGTGATCCCCGGGACAGGGACATCGGTGAGCAGTTCTTC; CDR3 protein: CATSDPRDRDIGEQFF; D gene: TRBD1; clone size: -; V gene: TRBV24-1; J gene: TRBJ2-1
CDR3 DNA: TGCAGCGCTCGAACGGGGGGCTCTGGCTACACCTTC; CDR3 protein: CSARTGGSGYTF; D gene: -; clone size: few; V gene: TRBV29-1; J gene: TRBJ1-2
CDR3 DNA: TGCGCCAGCAGCCAGTTCTTCGGTTACGAGCAGTACTTC; CDR3 protein: CASSQFFGYEQYF; D gene: -; clone size: -; V gene: TRBV4-1; J gene: TRBJ2-7